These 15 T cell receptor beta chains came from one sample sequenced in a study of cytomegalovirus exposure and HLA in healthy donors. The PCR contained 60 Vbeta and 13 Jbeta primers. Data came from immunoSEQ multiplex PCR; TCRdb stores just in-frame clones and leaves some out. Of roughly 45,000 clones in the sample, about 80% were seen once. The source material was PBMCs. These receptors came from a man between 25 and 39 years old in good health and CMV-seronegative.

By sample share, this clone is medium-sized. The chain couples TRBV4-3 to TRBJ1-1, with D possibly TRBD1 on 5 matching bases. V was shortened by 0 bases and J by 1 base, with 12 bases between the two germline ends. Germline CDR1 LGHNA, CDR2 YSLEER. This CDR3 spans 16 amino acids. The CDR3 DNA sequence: TGCGCCAGCAGCCAAGATCTGGGGCTTTGGAACACTGAAGCTTTCTTT. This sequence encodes CASSQDLGLWNTEAFF.

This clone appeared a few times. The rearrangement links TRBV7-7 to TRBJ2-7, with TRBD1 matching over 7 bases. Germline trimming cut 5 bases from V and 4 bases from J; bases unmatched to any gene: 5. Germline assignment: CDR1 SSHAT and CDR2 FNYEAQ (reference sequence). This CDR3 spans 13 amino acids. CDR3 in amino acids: CASSEGAFYEQYF. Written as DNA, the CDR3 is TGTGCCAGCAGCGAGGGGGCGTTTTACGAGCAGTACTTC.

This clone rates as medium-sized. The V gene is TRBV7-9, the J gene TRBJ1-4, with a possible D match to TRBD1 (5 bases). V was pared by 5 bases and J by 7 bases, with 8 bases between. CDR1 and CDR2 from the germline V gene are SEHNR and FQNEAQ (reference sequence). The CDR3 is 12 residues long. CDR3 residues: CASSPQGEKLFF. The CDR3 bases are TGTGCCAGCAGCCCCCAGGGTGAAAAACTGTTTTTT.

CDR3 sequence reads: CASSELGTGTYNSPLHF. CDR3 bases: TGTGCCAGCAGTGAACTGGGGACAGGGACCTATAATTCACCCCTCCACTTT. This sequence joins TRBV6-1 and TRBJ1-6; 9 bases are shared with TRBD1. The CDR3 contains 17 residues. In germline, CDR1 is MNHNS, CDR2 SASEGT. The V gene end was trimmed by 2 bases and the J gene end by 2 bases; junction bases not matched to a gene: 4.

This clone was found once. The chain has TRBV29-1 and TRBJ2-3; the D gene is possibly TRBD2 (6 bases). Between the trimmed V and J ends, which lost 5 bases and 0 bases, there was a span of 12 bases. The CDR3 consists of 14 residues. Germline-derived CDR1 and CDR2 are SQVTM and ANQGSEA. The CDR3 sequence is CSVLRLGSTDTQYF. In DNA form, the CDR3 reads TGCAGCGTTCTTAGACTAGGGAGCACAGATACGCAGTATTTT.

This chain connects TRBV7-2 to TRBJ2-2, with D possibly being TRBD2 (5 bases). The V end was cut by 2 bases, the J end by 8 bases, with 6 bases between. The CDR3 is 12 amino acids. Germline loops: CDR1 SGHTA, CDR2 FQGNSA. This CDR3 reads CASSLRGGELFF. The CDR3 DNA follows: TGTGCCAGCAGCTTACGCGGGGGGGAGCTGTTTTTT. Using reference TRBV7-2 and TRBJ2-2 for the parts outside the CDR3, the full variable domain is GAGVSQSPSNKVTEKGKDVELRCDPISGHTALYWYRQSLGQGLEFLIYFQGNSAPDKSGLPSDRFSAERTGGSVSTLTIQRTQQEDSAVYLCASSLRGGELFFGEGSRLTVL.

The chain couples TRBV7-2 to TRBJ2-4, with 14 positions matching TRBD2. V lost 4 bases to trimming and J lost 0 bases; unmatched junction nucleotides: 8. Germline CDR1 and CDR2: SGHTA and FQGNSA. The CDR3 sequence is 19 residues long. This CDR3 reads CASSSLAGLAGVAKNIQYF. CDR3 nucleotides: TGTGCCAGCAGCTCCCTCGCGGGACTAGCGGGAGTAGCCAAAAACATTCAGTACTTC.

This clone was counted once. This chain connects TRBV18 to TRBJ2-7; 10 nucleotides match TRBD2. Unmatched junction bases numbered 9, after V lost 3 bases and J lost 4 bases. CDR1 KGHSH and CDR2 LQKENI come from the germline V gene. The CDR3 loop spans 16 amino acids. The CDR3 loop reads CASSPLPSGSDYEQYF. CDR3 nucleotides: TGTGCCAGCTCACCCCTCCCTAGCGGGAGTGATTACGAGCAGTACTTC.

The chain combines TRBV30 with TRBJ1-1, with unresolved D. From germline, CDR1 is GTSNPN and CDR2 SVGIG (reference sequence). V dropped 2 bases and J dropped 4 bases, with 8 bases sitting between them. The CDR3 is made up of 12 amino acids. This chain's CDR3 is CAWSQVGTEAFF. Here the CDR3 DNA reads TGTGCCTGGAGTCAGGTAGGCACTGAAGCTTTCTTT.

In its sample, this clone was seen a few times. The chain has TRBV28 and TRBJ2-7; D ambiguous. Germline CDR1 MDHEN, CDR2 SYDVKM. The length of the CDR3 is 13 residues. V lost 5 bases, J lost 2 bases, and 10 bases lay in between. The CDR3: CASSQQTPYEQYF. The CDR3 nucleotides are TGTGCCAGCAGTCAACAAACCCCCTACGAGCAGTACTTC.

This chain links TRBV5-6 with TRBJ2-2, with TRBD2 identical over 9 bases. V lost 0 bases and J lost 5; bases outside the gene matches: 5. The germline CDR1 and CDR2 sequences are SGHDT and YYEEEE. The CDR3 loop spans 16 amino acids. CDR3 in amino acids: CASSLGTSVLTGELFF. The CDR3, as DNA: TGTGCCAGCAGCTTGGGGACTAGCGTTTTGACCGGGGAGCTGTTTTTT.

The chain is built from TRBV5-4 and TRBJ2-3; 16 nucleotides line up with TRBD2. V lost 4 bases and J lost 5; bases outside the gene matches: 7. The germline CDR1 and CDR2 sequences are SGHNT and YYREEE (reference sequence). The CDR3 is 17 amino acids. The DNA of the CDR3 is TGTGCCAGCAGCCCCGGGACTAGCGGGAGGGCCGAAGATACGCAGTATTTT. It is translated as CASSPGTSGRAEDTQYF. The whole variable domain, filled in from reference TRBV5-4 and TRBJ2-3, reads ETGVTQSPTHLIKTRGQQVTLRCSSQSGHNTVSWYQQALGQGPQFIFQYYREEENGRGNFPPRFSGLQFPNYSSELNVNALELDDSALYLCASSPGTSGRAEDTQYFGPGTRLTVL.

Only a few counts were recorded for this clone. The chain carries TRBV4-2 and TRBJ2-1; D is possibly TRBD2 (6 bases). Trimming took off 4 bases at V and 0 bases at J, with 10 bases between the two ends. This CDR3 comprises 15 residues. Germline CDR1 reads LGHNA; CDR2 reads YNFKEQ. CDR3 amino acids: CASSLEGSSYNEQFF. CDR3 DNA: TGTGCCAGCAGCCTGGAGGGGAGCTCCTACAATGAGCAGTTCTTC.

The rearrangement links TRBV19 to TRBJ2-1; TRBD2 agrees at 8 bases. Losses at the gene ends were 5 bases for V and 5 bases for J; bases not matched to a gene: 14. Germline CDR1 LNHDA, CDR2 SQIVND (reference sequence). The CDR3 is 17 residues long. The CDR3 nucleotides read TGTGCCAGTAGTCTCCGACGGGGTAGCGGGACACACAATGAGCAGTTCTTC. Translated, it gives CASSLRRGSGTHNEQFF. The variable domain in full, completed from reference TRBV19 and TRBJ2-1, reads DGGITQSPKYLFRKEGQNVTLSCEQNLNHDAMYWYRQDPGQGLRLIYYSQIVNDFQKGDIAEGYSVSREKKESFPLTVTSAQKNPTAFYLCASSLRRGSGTHNEQFFGPGTRLTVL.

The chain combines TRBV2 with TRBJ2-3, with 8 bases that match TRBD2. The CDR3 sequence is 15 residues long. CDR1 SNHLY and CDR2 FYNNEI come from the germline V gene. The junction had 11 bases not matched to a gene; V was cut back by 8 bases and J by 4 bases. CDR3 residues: CASSREGLGADTQYF. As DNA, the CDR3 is TGTGCCAGCTCAAGAGAGGGACTAGGGGCAGATACGCAGTATTTT.